This TCR beta chain was sequenced during a study of post-analysis software for immune sequencing data. Study-wide results and caveats: Pronounced co-clustering by F measure was evident among identically batched samples. Higher frequency in patients than in controls was seen for five TRBV segments, with TRBV5-6, TRBV5-1 and TRBV20-1 among them.

Germline V gene lookup returns CDR1 GTSNPN and CDR2 SVGIG (reference sequence). The CDR3 covers 13 residues. Unique molecular identifiers were carried by the TCR beta cDNA libraries. TCRdb re-called the PCR reads through MiXCR, storing one row per CDR3 protein. The table shows approximately 770,000 distinct CDR3 sequences, with under 60% occurring only once. As for this clonotype: What it binds is not known.

This clonotype was obtained from a girl aged 10 to 17 with multiple sclerosis. What was sequenced was blood. This chain joins TRBV30 and TRBJ2-4; no reliable D call. With the DNA end fitting TRBJ2-7 better, the J assignment may be wrong. CDR3 coding DNA: TGTGCCTGGAGAGGGCCGGGCCGGCTCGAGCAGTACTTC. Translating it yields CAWRGPGRLEQYF.